These 7 T cell receptor beta chains came from one sample sequenced in a study of control samples from healthy donors and cancer patients. Some clones are missing from TCRdb's copy, which holds only in-frame ones; the method was immunoSEQ multiplex PCR. This sample has fewer than 95,000 clones, with 85% found just once. Sequenced sample: blood. These receptors all stem from a man younger than 45 in good health.

The gene calls are TRBV19 and TRBJ1-5, with a tentative D call TRBD1 (5 bases). Germline CDR1 reads LNHDA; CDR2 reads SQIVND (reference sequence). This CDR3 is 12 amino acids long. The V end was cut by 8 bases, the J end by 7 bases, with 12 bases between. For the CDR3, the DNA is TGTGCCAGTGGACACGGGGAACAGCCCCAGCATTTT. Encoded protein: CASGHGEQPQHF.

The rearrangement links TRBV5-6 to TRBJ1-2, with TRBD1 identical over 9 bases. CDR3 length: 17 amino acids. Germline-derived CDR1 and CDR2 are SGHDT and YYEEEE. The V segment lost 0 bases and the J segment 4 bases; nucleotides outside the gene matches: 10. CDR3 DNA sequence: TGTGCCAGCAGCTTGGCCGTAGGGACAGGGAGAGGCTATGGCTACACCTTC. Protein sequence: CASSLAVGTGRGYGYTF.

The chain uses TRBV5-1 and TRBJ2-2; D gene ambiguous. Germline CDR1 reads SGHRS; CDR2 reads YFSETQ. Deletions cut 2 bases from V and 4 bases from J, with 9 bases between. The CDR3 loop spans 14 amino acids. CDR3 nucleotide sequence: TGCGCCAGCAGCTTTGAGATCCCCACCGGGGAGCTGTTTTTT. Protein sequence: CASSFEIPTGELFF.

The chain is built from TRBV11-2 and TRBJ2-3; D is undetermined. The V end lost 1 base, the J end lost 6 bases, and 8 bases lay between the germline ends. Germline CDR1 reads SGHAT; CDR2 reads FQNNGV. The CDR3 loop spans 13 amino acids. The CDR3 loop reads CASSLGAADTQYF. The CDR3 nucleotides read TGTGCCAGCAGCTTAGGGGCAGCCGATACGCAGTATTTT.

This clone is a singleton in its sample. The DNA of the CDR3 is TGTGCCAGCAGTGAAATGCCGGGGATCACTGAAGCTTTCTTT. It codes for CASSEMPGITEAFF. J is TRBJ1-1 and V is TRBV6-4, with D uncertain. Germline loops: CDR1 MRHNA, CDR2 SNTAGT. V was clipped by 3 bases and J by 4 bases, with 12 bases between them. CDR3 length: 14 residues.

This clone was observed a few times. The chain joins TRBV10-3 to TRBJ1-3; D may be TRBD1 (5 bases). V lost 0 bases, J lost 4 bases, and 7 bases lay in between. Germline lookup yields CDR1 ENHRY and CDR2 SYGVKD. CDR3 length: 14 residues. CDR3 bases: TGTGCCATCAGTGAGTCAAGGGGCGGAAACACCATATATTTT. Its translation is CAISESRGGNTIYF.

The rearrangement uses TRBV6-6 and TRBJ1-1, with a possible D match to TRBD1 (5 bases). This CDR3 spans 15 amino acids. Per germline, CDR1 MNHNY and CDR2 SVGAGI (reference sequence). V was cut by 6 bases and J by 1 base, with 15 bases left in between. The CDR3 coding sequence is TGTGCCAGCAGGGGGACGGGCCAGGGGAACACTGAAGCTTTCTTT. It is translated as CASRGTGQGNTEAFF.